This T cell receptor (beta chain) was captured by sequencing in a study of T cells after yellow fever vaccination. Study as a whole: Fractions of low cell number were prepared using SMART-Seq v4 Ultra Low Input.

Overall study findings and caveats: Abundant clonotypes (contaminants from the bulk population) could be present in FACS-sorted repertoires. Most primary-vaccination clones reappeared after the booster (about 95% CD4, roughly 90% CD8).

This clonotype has just a few counts. The antigen is not known. TCRdb called the 5' RACE reads again in MiXCR, with one record for every CDR3 protein. The table shows over 250,000 distinct CDR3 sequences, with around 5.2% occurring only once. The TCR comes from a man between 18 and 35 years old who received the YFV17D yellow fever vaccine. This sample comprised CD4+ T cells sorted from PBMCs, obtained on the day of the yellow fever booster vaccination.

CDR3 protein: CASSNIFDRGWGYTF. As DNA, the CDR3 is TGTGCCAGCAGCAATATTTTCGACAGGGGTTGGGGCTACACCTTC. The V and J genes are TRBV7-2 and TRBJ1-2, with 8 bases that match TRBD1. This CDR3 contains 15 residues. Germline V gives CDR1 SGHTA, CDR2 FQGNSA. J was trimmed by 8 bases and V by 5 bases; bases with no gene match: 13.